Each of the 21 T cell receptor beta chains below was sequenced from the same sample in a study of T cells in Graves' hyperthyroidism and ophthalmopathy. The investigators amplified TCR beta CDR3 regions from RNA transcripts. A first-round RT-PCR of the TCR CDR3 used the HTBI primer set. TCRdb re-derived calls from the multiplex PCR reads in MiXCR, one entry per CDR3 protein. This sample has over 500,000 distinct CDR3 sequences, with 15% to 20% found just once. Input material: blood. These TCRs come from a woman aged 18-35 years with Graves' ophthalmopathy.

The chain couples TRBV19 to TRBJ1-1; 7 nucleotides line up with TRBD1. This CDR3 is built from 16 residues. V lost 6 bases to trimming and J lost 7 bases; unmatched junction nucleotides: 17. Germline V gives CDR1 LNHDA, CDR2 SQIVND (reference sequence). The CDR3, as DNA: TGTGCCAGTAGCCTCCCAGGGGGGAGCCGGAGGGGTGAAGCTTTCTTT. It specifies CASSLPGGSRRGEAFF.

Ten or more counts support this clonotype. This sequence joins TRBV7-2 and TRBJ1-5; no definite D call. Trimming cost V 1 base and J 3 bases, with 13 bases left between them. CDR3 length equals 16 residues. Germline assignment: CDR1 SGHTA and CDR2 FQGNSA. DNA of the CDR3: TGTGCCAGCAGCTTAGAGTTAGGGCGGAACAATCAGCCCCAGCATTTT. This gives the protein CASSLELGRNNQPQHF.

This clonotype was found many times. Here the CDR3 reads CASSRSEGGRGELFF. For the CDR3, the DNA is TGTGCCAGCAGCCGATCAGAGGGGGGAAGAGGGGAGCTGTTTTTT. The chain combines TRBV13 with TRBJ2-2, with D perhaps assigned TRBD1 or TRBD2 (6 bases each). The germline CDR1 and CDR2 sequences are PRHDT and FYEKMQ (reference sequence). This CDR3 comprises 15 residues. V was shortened by 5 bases and J by 8 bases, with 18 bases between the two germline ends. Looking up the rest from reference TRBV13 and TRBJ2-2 gives the full variable domain: AAGVIQSPRHLIKEKRETATLKCYPIPRHDTVYWYQQGPGQDPQFLISFYEKMQSDKGSIPDRFSAQQFSDYHSELNMSSLELGDSALYFCASSRSEGGRGELFFGEGSRLTVL.

This clonotype was observed at least ten times. The chain is built from TRBV11-3 and TRBJ2-2; D not certain. Trimming took 1 base from V and 5 from J, leaving 5 bases between them. The CDR3 contains 13 residues. Germline values: CDR1 SGHNT, CDR2 YENEEA. CDR3 sequence (DNA): TGTGCCAGCAGCTTAGTCGAAACCGGGGAGCTGTTTTTT. Protein product: CASSLVETGELFF. Variable domain in full (rest from reference TRBV11-3 and TRBJ2-2): EAGVVQSPRYKIIEKKQPVAFWCNPISGHNTLYWYLQNLGQGPELLIRYENEEAVDDSQLPKDRFSAERLKGVDSTLKIQPAELGDSAVYLCASSLVETGELFFGEGSRLTVL.

There are a few counts of this clonotype. The chain uses TRBV28 and TRBJ1-2; TRBD1 agrees at 7 bases. Germline CDR1 is MDHEN and CDR2 is SYDVKM. This CDR3 is 14 amino acids long. After removal of 7 bases from V and 5 bases from J, the junction contained 10 bases not matched to a gene. The CDR3 reads CASNFGTAAYGYTF. The CDR3, as DNA: TGTGCCAGCAATTTCGGGACAGCCGCGTATGGCTACACCTTC.

J is TRBJ2-1 and V is TRBV4-2; D is undetermined. The CDR3 has 12 residues. Trimming pared 0 bases from V and 15 bases from J, leaving 12 bases between. From germline, CDR1 is LGHNA and CDR2 YNFKEQ. This chain's CDR3 is CASSQDGRFLFF. Here the CDR3 DNA reads TGTGCCAGCAGCCAAGACGGGCGATTCCTGTTCTTC.

This clonotype was detected many times. The rearrangement joins TRBV30 to TRBJ1-3, with D hard to call. With 4 bases removed from V and 0 bases from J, the gap between germline ends came to 4 bases. The CDR3 spans 12 residues. Germline CDR1 reads GTSNPN; CDR2 reads SVGIG (reference sequence). The CDR3 DNA reads as TGTGCCTGGACGGCCTCTGGAAACACCATATATTTT. It specifies CAWTASGNTIYF.

A few counts support this clonotype. At one end, the junction sequence differs from germline, possibly due to a read error. CDR3 in DNA: TGTGCCACCAGTGAGGGAGGGACCTACGAGCGGTACTTC. Amino acids: CATSEGGTYERYF. The chain carries TRBV24-1 and TRBJ2-7; 7 bases agree with TRBD2. This CDR3 comprises 13 residues. In germline, CDR1 is KGHDR, CDR2 SFDVKD.

This clonotype has a count of ten or more. The chain uses TRBV11-2 and TRBJ2-3; 14 nucleotides align to TRBD2. CDR3 length: 15 residues. Per germline, CDR1 SGHAT and CDR2 FQNNGV. V lost 5 bases and J lost 4; bases outside the gene matches: 2. The CDR3 here is CASSPTSGGADTQYF. CDR3 in DNA: TGTGCCAGCAGCCCGACTAGCGGGGGGGCAGATACGCAGTATTTT.

In its sample, this clonotype was seen many times. V and J are TRBV27 and TRBJ1-5, with 7 bases fitting TRBD1. With V trimmed by 6 bases and J by 6 bases, 5 bases remained unmatched. The CDR3 extends over 13 amino acids. In germline, CDR1 is MNHEY, CDR2 SMNVEV (reference sequence). Written as DNA, the CDR3 is TGTGCCAGCAGCCGACAGGGCCCTCAGCCCCAGCATTTT. Amino acids: CASSRQGPQPQHF.

The table lists this clonotype with many counts. This chain joins TRBV3-1 and TRBJ2-7; possibly TRBD1 for D (6 bases). This CDR3 region has 15 residues. The V end was cut by 2 bases, the J end by 0 bases, with 11 bases between. Per the germline V gene, CDR1 is LGHDT and CDR2 is YNNKEL (reference sequence). The CDR3 loop reads CASSQISGASYEQYF. The CDR3 DNA sequence: TGTGCCAGCAGCCAAATTTCAGGGGCCTCCTACGAGCAGTACTTC.

The rearrangement links TRBV7-2 to TRBJ2-2, with TRBD1 matching over 8 bases. The CDR3 extends over 16 amino acids. Germline V CDR1 and CDR2: SGHTA, FQGNSA. Trimming cost V 5 bases and J 0 bases; bases outside gene matches: 5. The CDR3 region is CASSTWTGTNTGELFF. The CDR3, as DNA: TGTGCCAGCAGCACCTGGACAGGGACGAACACCGGGGAGCTGTTTTTT.

This clonotype has just a few counts. This chain links TRBV29-1 with TRBJ2-2; D is uncertain. This CDR3 is 10 amino acids long. Trimming cost V 5 bases and J 5 bases, with 3 bases left between them. Germline V lookup: CDR1 SQVTM, CDR2 ANQGSEA. The CDR3 here is CSVSTGELFF. The CDR3, as DNA: TGCAGCGTTTCAACCGGGGAGCTGTTTTTT.

With respect to this clonotype: This is likely an artifact of a read error, given a far larger clone one base away. The J gene is TRBJ2-7, the V gene TRBV7-8; the D gene is possibly TRBD1 (5 bases). The length of the CDR3 is 11 residues. Germline loops: CDR1 SGHVS, CDR2 FQNEAQ. V was shortened by 5 bases and J by 7 bases, with 9 bases between the two germline ends. Written as DNA, the CDR3 is TGTGCCAGCAGCATCTCAGGGGAGCAGTACTTC. This gives the protein CASSISGEQYF.

This clonotype was counted ten times or more. The J gene is TRBJ1-5, the V gene TRBV7-2; 8 positions agree with TRBD1. This CDR3 spans 14 amino acids. V lost 5 bases, J lost 3 bases, and 3 bases stayed unmatched. Germline V gene data show CDR1 as SGHTA and CDR2 as FQGNSA. The CDR3 protein is CASSMDRVNQPQHF. Written as DNA, the CDR3 is TGTGCCAGCAGCATGGACAGGGTCAATCAGCCCCAGCATTTT.

This clonotype was seen many times. This rearrangement joins TRBV7-2 to TRBJ2-3, with TRBD2 identical over 10 bases. Trimming removed 5 bases from V and 3 bases from J; junction bases left unmatched: 5. The CDR3 length is 15 residues. Germline V CDR1 and CDR2: SGHTA, FQGNSA. In DNA form, the CDR3 reads TGTGCCAGCAGCCAAGGGACTAGCGAGACAGATACGCAGTATTTT. Translating gives CASSQGTSETDTQYF.

The chain employs TRBV19 and TRBJ1-5, with 7 bases aligning to TRBD1. Germline lookup yields CDR1 LNHDA and CDR2 SQIVND (reference sequence). V shed 6 bases, J shed 0 bases, and the junction held 8 bases outside the gene matches. CDR3 length equals 16 residues. The CDR3, as DNA: TGTGCCAGTAGAACCAAGGGGGCGGCTAGCAATCAGCCCCAGCATTTT. It specifies CASRTKGAASNQPQHF.

This chain uses TRBV24-1 with TRBJ2-1, with 13 bases matching TRBD2. Germline trimming cut 5 bases from V and 6 bases from J; bases unmatched to any gene: 3. The germline V gene encodes CDR1 KGHDR and CDR2 SFDVKD. The CDR3 covers 15 residues. Here the CDR3 DNA reads TGTGCCACCAGTGTTGGGACTAGCGGGACCAATGAGCAGTTCTTC. This translates into CATSVGTSGTNEQFF.

The chain links TRBV27 to TRBJ1-6; D is perhaps TRBD1 (6 bases). This CDR3 is built from 17 residues. The germline gives CDR1 MNHEY, CDR2 SMNVEV (reference sequence). The V gene lost 6 bases and the J gene lost 0 bases, with 15 bases spanning the gap. The CDR3 DNA follows: TGTGCCAGCAGATCCAGGACAGTCAGCTCCTATAATTCACCCCTCCACTTT. Its translation is CASRSRTVSSYNSPLHF.

About this clonotype: This may be a read error: a much more frequent sequence differs by one nucleotide. V and J are TRBV7-2 and TRBJ1-5; TRBD1 matches at 7 bases. Trimming took 7 bases from V and 2 from J; bases not matched to a gene: 11. The V gene's germline CDR1 is SGHTA and CDR2 FQGNSA. There are 16 residues in the CDR3. CDR3 loop: CASNLGGSRGNQPQHF. DNA of the CDR3: TGTGCCAGCAACCTAGGGGGCAGCCGGGGCAATCAGCCCCAGCATTTT.

This clonotype was counted ten times or more. The chain joins TRBV28 to TRBJ1-5; no clear D gene. There are 15 residues in the CDR3. V was clipped by 5 bases and J by 0 bases, with 11 bases between them. In germline, CDR1 is MDHEN, CDR2 SYDVKM. The chain's CDR3 is CASSRGPYSNQPQHF. The CDR3 region has the DNA TGTGCCAGCAGTCGTGGGCCTTATAGCAATCAGCCCCAGCATTTT.